Below, 29 T cell receptor beta chains from the same sample are listed, as sequenced in a study of T cell repertoires in cytomegalovirus infection. For these TCRs, the target antigens are not known. TCRdb reanalysed the reads using MiXCR and keeps one entry per CDR3 protein. The table lists about 220,000 distinct CDR3 sequences, about 38% of them singletons. The sequencing used CD8+ T cells from cultured PBMCs, collected from culture after CMV antigen stimulation. The receptors were sampled from a human donor in good health (CMV status not recorded). Some clones in this sample may be carry-over from other donors' samples.

V and J are TRBV7-3 and TRBJ2-3, with D possibly being TRBD2 (7 bases). This CDR3 spans 16 amino acids. CDR1 and CDR2 (germline): SGHTA, FQGTGA. V lost 4 bases and J 3 bases, leaving 17 bases between the germline ends. The CDR3 is CASSSQGGGTTDTQYF. The CDR3 DNA follows: TGTGCCAGCAGCTCGCAAGGGGGAGGGACGACAGATACGCAGTATTTT.

The J gene is TRBJ2-3, the V gene TRBV4-1; 9 nucleotides align to TRBD2. This CDR3 is built from 17 residues. V was clipped by 0 bases and J by 2 bases; unmatched bases: 6. The germline CDR1 and CDR2 sequences are MGHRA and YSYEKL. The CDR3, as DNA: TGCGCCAGCAGCCAAGATCCCGCTAGCGGGGACACAGATACGCAGTATTTT. Amino acid sequence: CASSQDPASGDTDTQYF.

The chain carries TRBV5-1 and TRBJ1-5; D is unclear. V was clipped by 1 base and J by 2 bases, with 4 bases between them. The germline V gene encodes CDR1 SGHRS and CDR2 YFSETQ. The CDR3 loop spans 13 amino acids. The CDR3 loop reads CASSLIGNQPQHF. CDR3 bases: TGCGCCAGCAGCTTGATTGGCAATCAGCCCCAGCATTTT. Full variable domain (remainder filled in from reference TRBV5-1 and TRBJ1-5): KAGVTQTPRYLIKTRGQQVTLSCSPISGHRSVSWYQQTPGQGLQFLFEYFSETQRNKGNFPGRFSGRQFSNSRSEMNVSTLELGDSALYLCASSLIGNQPQHFGDGTRLSIL.

The chain links TRBV7-9 to TRBJ2-5, with D perhaps matching TRBD2 (5 bases). CDR1 and CDR2 (germline): SEHNR, FQNEAQ (reference sequence). Trimming took 0 bases from V and 5 from J, leaving 10 bases between them. The CDR3 consists of 14 residues. This chain's CDR3 is CASSLASGVETQYF. Here the CDR3 DNA reads TGTGCCAGCAGCTTAGCTTCCGGGGTGGAGACCCAGTACTTC.

V is TRBV7-9 and J is TRBJ2-2; perhaps D is TRBD1 or TRBD2 (5 bases each). This CDR3 region has 15 residues. Trimming left V 4 bases short and J 0 bases short, with 9 bases between. The germline gives CDR1 SEHNR, CDR2 FQNEAQ (reference sequence). In DNA, the CDR3 is TGTGCCAGCAGCTCGGGGACCGCGAACACCGGGGAGCTGTTTTTT. Translation: CASSSGTANTGELFF.

This clonotype has a handful of counts. This chain links TRBV7-2 with TRBJ2-3; no clear D. The V end lost 2 bases, the J end lost 10 bases, and 10 bases lay between the germline ends. Germline V gives CDR1 SGHTA, CDR2 FQGNSA. The CDR3 runs to 12 residues. In DNA, the CDR3 is TGTGCCAGCAGCTTATGGAACTCGCCGCAGTATTTT. As protein: CASSLWNSPQYF.

This chain connects TRBV9 to TRBJ2-5; 8 bases are a match to TRBD2. Germline assignment: CDR1 SGDLS and CDR2 YYNGEE. CDR3 size: 15 residues. With 2 bases clipped from V and 1 base from J, the junction kept 4 bases outside the gene matches. The CDR3 here is CASSVGRGAQETQYF. The DNA for the CDR3 is TGTGCCAGCAGCGTCGGGCGGGGGGCCCAAGAGACCCAGTACTTC.

The chain employs TRBV12-3 or TRBV12-4 and TRBJ2-1, with 8 positions matching TRBD2. The CDR3 length is 14 residues. The V and J ends lost 4 bases and 8 bases, in that order; junction bases with no gene match: 7. CDR3 bases: TGTGCCAGCAGTTGGCGTAGCGGGAATGATGAGCAGTTCTTC. This sequence encodes CASSWRSGNDEQFF.

This clonotype was recorded at least ten times. The chain recombines TRBV7-9 with TRBJ2-3; 12 bases fit TRBD1. Trimming took 5 bases from V and 3 from J; bases not matched to a gene: 9. The CDR3 runs to 17 residues. Germline loops: CDR1 SEHNR, CDR2 FQNEAQ (reference sequence). CDR3 protein: CASSPRLGQGATDTQYF. The CDR3 DNA reads TGTGCCAGCAGCCCCCGTTTGGGACAGGGGGCAACAGATACGCAGTATTTT.

This clonotype showed up many times. V usage is TRBV7-8 and J usage is TRBJ1-1; D possibly corresponds to TRBD1 (5 bases). Germline loops: CDR1 SGHVS, CDR2 FQNEAQ. CDR3 length: 15 residues. Trimming took 5 bases from V and 7 from J, leaving 20 bases between them. The CDR3 coding sequence is TGTGCCAGCAGCAGAAACCCTGGGGCAGCCGATGAAGCTTTCTTT. Translating it yields CASSRNPGAADEAFF.

This rearrangement joins TRBV27 to TRBJ2-3; D gene uncertain. Trimming shortened V by 6 bases and J by 2 bases, and 9 bases separated the two germline ends. Per the germline V gene, CDR1 is MNHEY and CDR2 is SMNVEV (reference sequence). There are 13 residues in the CDR3. The CDR3 coding sequence is TGTGCCAGCAGCTTAGGTGTCACAGATACGCAGTATTTT. It is translated as CASSLGVTDTQYF.

The rearrangement uses TRBV7-3 and TRBJ2-1, with 7 positions matching TRBD2. Germline trimming cut 5 bases from V and 6 bases from J; bases unmatched to any gene: 13. This CDR3 is built from 16 residues. Germline V gene data show CDR1 as SGHTA and CDR2 as FQGTGA. The CDR3 DNA reads TGTGCCAGCAGCCTCCTCGGCGGGAGAGGAGGCAATGAGCAGTTCTTC. This sequence encodes CASSLLGGRGGNEQFF.

The gene calls are TRBV10-2 and TRBJ2-7; 7 bases are a match to TRBD1. Germline V lookup: CDR1 WSHSY, CDR2 SAAADI. V trimming: 6 bases; J trimming: 6 bases; junction bases outside the gene matches: 14. The CDR3 length is 15 residues. The CDR3 loop reads CASRRDSGSSREQYF. As DNA, the CDR3 is TGCGCCAGCAGGAGGGACAGCGGATCCAGTCGCGAGCAGTACTTC.

This clonotype was seen many times. CDR3 in amino acids: CASSLGSGTHLLNEQFF. Written as DNA, the CDR3 is TGTGCCAGCAGCTTGGGGAGTGGGACTCATCTCCTCAATGAGCAGTTCTTC. The V and J genes are TRBV7-6 and TRBJ2-1; maybe TRBD2 (6 bases). The V and J ends lost 3 bases and 6 bases respectively, with 21 bases between them. CDR1 is SGHVS, CDR2 FNYEAQ, per germline. The CDR3 extends over 17 amino acids.

The rearrangement joins TRBV27 to TRBJ2-7; D call uncertain. Germline V gene lookup returns CDR1 MNHEY and CDR2 SMNVEV (reference sequence). This CDR3 spans 12 amino acids. Trimming stripped 5 bases from V and 0 bases from J, with 5 bases between. This chain's CDR3 is CASSPFSYEQYF. CDR3 DNA: TGTGCCAGCAGTCCCTTCTCCTACGAGCAGTACTTC.

The chain uses TRBV14 and TRBJ2-1, with D maybe TRBD2 (5 bases). V lost 4 bases, J lost 3 bases, and 7 bases lay in between. The germline V gene has CDR1 SGHDN and CDR2 FVKESK. The CDR3 contains 13 residues. This CDR3 reads CASSPRDYNEQFF. The CDR3 DNA reads TGTGCCAGCAGCCCCCGGGACTACAATGAGCAGTTCTTC. The full variable domain, rest sourced from reference TRBV14 and TRBJ2-1, is EAGVTQFPSHSVIEKGQTVTLRCDPISGHDNLYWYRRVMGKEIKFLLHFVKESKQDESGMPNNRFLAERTGGTYSTLKVQPAELEDSGVYFCASSPRDYNEQFFGPGTRLTVL.

In this sample, this clonotype turned up a few times. The genes are TRBV7-6 and TRBJ2-2, with 7 bases matching TRBD2. Trimming cost V 4 bases and J 5 bases; bases outside gene matches: 7. The CDR3 has 15 residues. Germline-derived CDR1 and CDR2 are SGHVS and FNYEAQ. The CDR3 DNA reads TGTGCCAGCAGCTGGGGACTAATTGGGACCGGGGAGCTGTTTTTT. This gives the protein CASSWGLIGTGELFF.

This clonotype was seen more than once but under ten times. The chain links TRBV7-2 to TRBJ1-2; the match to TRBD1 covers 7 bases. V dropped 2 bases and J dropped 8; count of bases not matched to a gene: 11. Germline-derived CDR1 and CDR2 are SGHTA and FQGNSA. The CDR3 spans 15 residues. CDR3 region: CASSLRQGVYGGYTF. The CDR3 bases are TGTGCCAGCAGCTTAAGACAGGGAGTCTATGGCGGCTACACCTTC.

This clonotype was observed many times. This sequence joins TRBV27 and TRBJ2-7, with D unresolved. V lost 4 bases to trimming and J lost 6 bases, with 19 bases between them. Germline V CDR1 and CDR2: MNHEY, SMNVEV (reference sequence). The CDR3 is made up of 15 amino acids. The DNA of the CDR3 is TGTGCCAGCAGTTACGATGGGGTGGGGATTGGCGAGCAGTACTTC. Protein: CASSYDGVGIGEQYF.

The chain has TRBV15 and TRBJ1-5, with TRBD1 identical over 11 bases. The V segment lost 5 bases and the J segment 3 bases; nucleotides outside the gene matches: 3. Germline values: CDR1 LNHNV, CDR2 YYDKDF (reference sequence). The CDR3 has 15 residues. The CDR3 region is CATSRDRGYNQPQHF. The CDR3, as DNA: TGTGCCACCAGCCGGGACAGGGGGTACAATCAGCCCCAGCATTTT.

The rearrangement links TRBV12-3 or TRBV12-4 to TRBJ2-1; possible D gene TRBD1, 6 bases. Between the trimmed V and J ends, which lost 1 base and 0 bases, there was a span of 16 bases. This CDR3 comprises 18 residues. CDR3 region: CASSLGSRDTYSYNEQFF. The CDR3, as DNA: TGTGCCAGCAGTTTAGGGTCTCGGGACACCTACTCCTACAATGAGCAGTTCTTC.

A few counts support this clonotype. This sequence joins TRBV7-8 and TRBJ2-1, with D unresolved. The CDR3 length is 13 residues. The germline V gene has CDR1 SGHVS and CDR2 FQNEAQ. V lost 8 bases and J lost 12, with 20 bases in between. CDR3 nucleotides: TGTGCCAGCGGCCAAACAGCCAATGATGGGCAGTTCTTC. Its protein product is CASGQTANDGQFF.

The table lists this clonotype with a count of one. The J gene is TRBJ2-7, the V gene TRBV5-6; D remains ambiguous. Germline V lookup: CDR1 SGHDT, CDR2 YYEEEE. With 2 bases removed from V and 2 bases from J, the gap between germline ends came to 11 bases. The CDR3 extends over 14 amino acids. Written as DNA, the CDR3 is TGTGCCAGCAGCTTAACGGTGAGAGCCTACGAGCAGTACTTC. The encoded protein is CASSLTVRAYEQYF.

This rearrangement joins TRBV5-1 to TRBJ2-3; 10 positions agree with TRBD2. Looked up from germline, CDR1 is SGHRS and CDR2 is YFSETQ. The CDR3 has 17 residues. With V trimmed by 2 bases and J by 3 bases, 9 bases remained unmatched. CDR3 nucleotides: TGCGCCAGCAGCTTCAGCGGGGGGGCCGATTCAACAGATACGCAGTATTTT. Translation gives CASSFSGGADSTDTQYF.

This chain joins TRBV7-8 and TRBJ2-1, with TRBD2 matching 11 bases. Losses at the gene ends were 1 base for V and 3 bases for J; bases not matched to a gene: 2. The length of the CDR3 is 16 residues. Germline CDR1 is SGHVS and CDR2 is FQNEAQ. The CDR3 here is CASSLGTSGFYNEQFF. CDR3 nucleotide sequence: TGTGCCAGCAGCTTAGGGACTAGCGGGTTCTACAATGAGCAGTTCTTC.

V is TRBV11-2 and J is TRBJ2-1, with 7 nucleotides matching TRBD2. Trimming cost V 1 base and J 4 bases; bases outside gene matches: 7. The CDR3 contains 16 residues. CDR1 SGHAT and CDR2 FQNNGV come from the germline V gene. The CDR3 loop is CASSLGTSEFYNEQFF. DNA of the CDR3: TGTGCCAGCAGCTTAGGCACTAGCGAATTTTACAATGAGCAGTTCTTC.

The V gene is TRBV7-8, the J gene TRBJ2-1, with TRBD2 matching 12 bases. In germline, CDR1 is SGHVS, CDR2 FQNEAQ. The CDR3 covers 13 residues. V shed 5 bases and J 10 bases; nucleotides not matched to a gene: 3. CDR3 sequence (DNA): TGTGCCAGCAGCGTGGGACTAGCGGGCGAGCAGTTCTTC. Translation gives CASSVGLAGEQFF.

The table lists this clonotype with a few counts. J is TRBJ2-7 and V is TRBV7-6; a weak D match, TRBD1 (5 bases). V lost 1 base, J lost 3 bases, and 10 bases lay in between. The germline V gene has CDR1 SGHVS and CDR2 FNYEAQ. The CDR3 is 14 residues long. DNA of the CDR3: TGTGCCAGCAGCTTAGTGCCCCAGGGCTACGAGCAGTACTTC. Translating gives CASSLVPQGYEQYF.

The chain recombines TRBV28 with TRBJ2-7; TRBD1 aligns across 11 bases. Germline-derived CDR1 and CDR2 are MDHEN and SYDVKM. The CDR3 consists of 17 residues. The V gene end was trimmed by 5 bases and the J gene end by 5 bases; junction bases not matched to a gene: 14. In DNA, the CDR3 is TGTGCCAGCAGTACCCCGGGACAGGGGGTTCGGATGAACGAGCAGTACTTC. Amino acids: CASSTPGQGVRMNEQYF.